Below are 9 T cell receptor beta chains sequenced from a single sample in a study of T cell responses to AZD1222 COVID-19 vaccine. The table came from immunoSEQ multiplex PCR; TCRdb's copy has only in-frame clones and leaves some out. This sample has 120,000 or so clones, with over 75% found just once. The sequencing here drew on peripheral blood, taken 28 days after the second dose of the MenACWY control vaccine. Receptors were obtained from an adult who received the MenACWY meningococcal vaccine as a control.

This chain connects TRBV18 to TRBJ2-2; unclear D gene. V was cut by 3 bases and J by 1 base, with 9 bases left in between. The CDR3 is 15 residues long. Looked up from germline, CDR1 is KGHSH and CDR2 is LQKENI. CDR3 sequence: CASSPWDLNTGELFF. DNA for the CDR3: TGTGCCAGCTCACCCTGGGATCTGAACACCGGGGAGCTGTTTTTT. Complete variable domain (other parts from reference TRBV18 and TRBJ2-2): NAGVMQNPRHLVRRRGQEARLRCSPMKGHSHVYWYRQLPEEGLKFMVYLQKENIIDESGMPKERFSAEFPKEGPSILRIQQVVRGDSAAYFCASSPWDLNTGELFFGEGSRLTVL.

The chain joins TRBV7-3 to TRBJ2-1, with 13 nucleotides matching TRBD2. J lost 4 bases, V lost 4 bases, and 7 bases had no gene match. CDR1 is SGHTA, CDR2 FQGTGA, per germline. This CDR3 has 17 amino acids. CDR3 DNA sequence: TGTGCCAGCAGCTCCGAGCGGACTAGCGGGAGTTACAATGAGCAGTTCTTC. Translation: CASSSERTSGSYNEQFF.

This sequence joins TRBV6-1 and TRBJ1-5; D is ambiguous. The CDR3 sequence is 18 residues long. The germline V gene has CDR1 MNHNS and CDR2 SASEGT. V was pared by 0 bases and J by 0 bases, with 15 bases between. CDR3 protein: CASSEAIQVVYSNQPQHF. The CDR3 DNA reads TGTGCCAGCAGTGAAGCCATTCAGGTGGTATATAGCAATCAGCCCCAGCATTTT.

This clone appeared a few times. The chain joins TRBV6-5 to TRBJ2-1; 8 nucleotides agree with TRBD2. The germline V gene encodes CDR1 MNHEY and CDR2 SVGAGI. The CDR3 is 15 residues long. The V segment lost 6 bases and the J segment 2 bases; nucleotides outside the gene matches: 6. CDR3 nucleotide sequence: TGTGCCAGCAGCCCAACTAGCGGCCCCTACAATGAGCAGTTCTTC. Its protein product is CASSPTSGPYNEQFF.

The chain joins TRBV18 to TRBJ1-6; TRBD1 matches 7 bases. After removal of 5 bases from V and 7 bases from J, the junction contained 5 bases not matched to a gene. CDR1 and CDR2 (germline): KGHSH, LQKENI. This CDR3 is built from 14 residues. The CDR3 loop is CASSKDRKNSPLHF. CDR3 DNA sequence: TGTGCCAGCTCAAAGGACAGGAAGAATTCACCCCTCCACTTT.

Ten or more counts support this clone. The chain has TRBV4-1 and TRBJ2-2, with 9 bases matching TRBD2. This CDR3 comprises 18 residues. Losses at the gene ends were 4 bases for V and 1 base for J; bases not matched to a gene: 10. Looked up from germline, CDR1 is MGHRA and CDR2 is YSYEKL. CDR3: CASSPSGAGGENTGELFF. For the CDR3, the DNA is TGCGCCAGCAGCCCCAGTGGAGCGGGAGGCGAGAACACCGGGGAGCTGTTTTTT.

This chain joins TRBV29-1 and TRBJ2-5; tentatively, D is TRBD1 (5 bases). Germline V gives CDR1 SQVTM, CDR2 ANQGSEA. The CDR3 has 13 amino acids. The V end lost 4 bases, the J end lost 0 bases, and 9 bases lay between the germline ends. CDR3 region: CSVGPGYQETQYF. The CDR3 coding sequence is TGCAGCGTTGGGCCAGGGTACCAAGAGACCCAGTACTTC.

The CDR3 protein is CASSTWTEEETQYF. Here the CDR3 DNA reads TGTGCCAGTAGTACGTGGACAGAAGAAGAGACCCAGTACTTC. The gene calls are TRBV19 and TRBJ2-5; a weak D match, TRBD1 (6 bases). The CDR3 extends over 14 amino acids. Germline CDR1 LNHDA, CDR2 SQIVND (reference sequence). With 4 bases removed from V and 3 bases from J, the gap between germline ends came to 12 bases.

This chain connects TRBV27 to TRBJ2-7; 8 bases agree with TRBD2. CDR1 MNHEY and CDR2 SMNVEV come from the germline V gene (reference sequence). V shed 4 bases and J 3 bases; nucleotides not matched to a gene: 20. The CDR3 is made up of 19 amino acids. The chain's CDR3 is CASSSLWTSLDQRRYEQYF. In DNA form, the CDR3 reads TGTGCCAGCAGTTCCCTCTGGACTAGCCTTGATCAACGACGCTACGAGCAGTACTTC.